This TCR beta chain was identified during a study of cytomegalovirus exposure and HLA in healthy donors. Researchers ran the PCR with 60 Vbeta and 13 Jbeta primers. The method was immunoSEQ multiplex PCR; TCRdb's version includes in-frame clones alone and lacks a portion of them. The data show 140,000 to 150,000 clones, around 65% seen once. On this clone itself: The antigen remains undetermined.

Study observations and caveats: Analyses of presence and absence presupposed an approximately uniform sequencing depth across donors.

This CDR3 spans 15 amino acids. V shed 1 base and J shed 2 bases, with 12 bases lying between them. Per germline, CDR1 KGHSH and CDR2 LQKENI. V is TRBV18 and J is TRBJ2-7, with D uncertain. This clonotype originated in a woman aged 55-70 years in good health and CMV-seronegative. The material sequenced was PBMCs. The CDR3 loop reads CASSPLQIKAYEQYF. In nucleotides, the CDR3 is TGTGCCAGCTCACCACTACAGATTAAGGCCTACGAGCAGTACTTC.